This is a list of T cell receptor beta chains from one sample in a study of blood T cell repertoires in COVID-19. This table comes from immunoSEQ multiplex PCR, and its TCRdb copy is limited to in-frame clones, with some not included. This sample has about 36,000 clones; around four fifths occur once, and the top ten carry around 35%. Sequenced sample: peripheral blood. All receptors derive from a man between 60 and 70 years old with acute or convalescent COVID-19. Each CDR3 is given with its conserved first and last residue. D genes are given only for firm matches. Part of the rows lack a size; the others show once, few, many or a class for expanded clones.

CDR3 protein	CDR3 DNA	V gene	J gene	clone size	D gene
CAISDLGGGNYNEQFF	TGTGCCATCAGTGACCTCGGAGGGGGCAACTACAATGAGCAGTTCTTC	TRBV10-3	TRBJ2-1	NA	NA
CASSPSPGFDMNTEAFF	TGTGCCAGCTCACCCTCTCCAGGGTTTGACATGAACACTGAAGCTTTCTTT	TRBV18	TRBJ1-1	NA	NA
CASMTGNTGELFF	TGCGCCAGCATGACAGGGAACACCGGGGAGCTGTTTTTT	TRBV5-1	TRBJ2-2	NA	NA
CATSDPPSGQPEQFF	TGTGCCACCAGTGATCCCCCCTCCGGACAGCCTGAGCAGTTCTTC	TRBV24-1	TRBJ2-1	NA	NA
CASSGGGEGETQYF	TGTGCCAGCAGTGGGGGAGGGGAAGGAGAGACCCAGTACTTC	TRBV5-4	TRBJ2-5	NA	TRBD2
CASTATGGGNQPQHF	TGTGCCAGCACCGCGACAGGGGGAGGCAATCAGCCCCAGCATTTT	TRBV2	TRBJ1-5	NA	TRBD1
CASSSSGYEQYF	TGTGCCAGCAGCTCTAGCGGATACGAGCAGTACTTC	TRBV11-3	TRBJ2-7	once	TRBD2
CASSPHGSYSSHEQYF	TGTGCCAGCAGCCCCCACGGTTCCTACTCCTCCCACGAGCAGTACTTC	TRBV9	TRBJ2-7	NA	NA
CASPPATGTSATDTQYF	TGTGCCAGCCCACCGGCGACCGGGACTAGCGCCACAGATACGCAGTATTTT	TRBV28	TRBJ2-3	NA	TRBD2
CASGDGSAGELFF	TGTGCCAGCGGGGACGGGAGTGCCGGGGAGCTGTTTTTT	TRBV6-4	TRBJ2-2	NA	NA
CASSIGTPEQYF	TGCGCCAGCAGCATCGGGACACCCGAGCAGTACTTC	TRBV5-1	TRBJ2-7	NA	NA
CASSQDGAGMNSPLHF	TGTGCCAGCAGCCAAGATGGAGCAGGGATGAATTCACCCCTCCACTTT	TRBV4-2	TRBJ1-6	NA	NA
CASSQDHPGWGYTF	TGCGCCAGCAGCCAAGATCATCCGGGGTGGGGCTACACCTTC	TRBV4-3	TRBJ1-2	NA	NA
CASSLAGGFSDTQYF	TGTGCCAGCAGTCTAGCGGGAGGCTTTTCAGATACGCAGTATTTT	TRBV6-2/TRBV6-3	TRBJ2-3	NA	TRBD2
CSVDWGGGTEAFF	TGCAGCGTTGATTGGGGAGGAGGAACTGAAGCTTTCTTT	TRBV29-1	TRBJ1-1	once	NA
CASSLTSSGNQETQYF	TGCGCCAGCAGCTTGACGTCTAGCGGGAACCAAGAGACCCAGTACTTC	TRBV5-1	TRBJ2-5	once	TRBD2
CATSDLAGTSQRAEQFF	TGTGCCACCAGTGATCTAGCCGGGACTAGCCAGCGAGCTGAGCAGTTCTTC	TRBV24-1	TRBJ2-1	once	TRBD2
CATSRDGLTNEKLFF	TGTGCCACCAGCAGAGATGGCCTAACTAATGAAAAACTGTTTTTT	TRBV15	TRBJ1-4	NA	NA
CASSPGTDHPLLNIQYF	TGTGCCAGCAGCCCGGGGACAGACCATCCACTTCTCAACATTCAGTACTTC	TRBV27	TRBJ2-4	NA	TRBD1
CASSDTGGENGYTF	TGCGCCAGCAGTGATACAGGCGGTGAAAATGGCTACACCTTC	TRBV10-2	TRBJ1-2	few	NA
CASSLKHGEGQPQHF	TGTGCCAGCAGTCTCAAACATGGGGAGGGTCAGCCCCAGCATTTT	TRBV6-6	TRBJ1-5	NA	NA
CASRGTGVRLAYF	TGCGCCAGCAGGGGGACAGGGGTACGCCTTGCGTACTTC	TRBV5-1	TRBJ2-4	NA	TRBD1
CASSIAGPGQPQHF	TGTGCCAGTAGTATAGCTGGGCCCGGCCAGCCCCAGCATTTT	TRBV19	TRBJ1-5	few	NA
CASSSRDYLDTQYF	TGTGCCAGCAGCTCGCGGGACTACCTAGATACGCAGTATTTT	TRBV7-2	TRBJ2-3	NA	TRBD2
CASSYDAGAGIGNQPQHF	TGTGCCAGCAGTTACGATGCGGGGGCAGGGATAGGCAATCAGCCCCAGCATTTT	TRBV6-2/TRBV6-3	TRBJ1-5	once	NA
CASSEAGGRYTEAFF	TGCGCCAGCAGTGAGGCAGGGGGCAGGTACACTGAAGCTTTCTTT	TRBV10-1	TRBJ1-1	few	TRBD1
CASRTGGGGANVLTF	TGTGCCAGCAGAACAGGGGGCGGTGGGGCCAACGTCCTGACTTTC	TRBV6-5	TRBJ2-6	few	TRBD1
CASSHLPGQVSYEQYF	TGTGCCAGCAGCCACCTACCGGGACAGGTCTCCTACGAGCAGTACTTC	TRBV5-5	TRBJ2-7	NA	TRBD1
CASSQGALGGTDTQYF	TGCGCCAGCAGCCAAGGGGCCCTTGGTGGCACAGATACGCAGTATTTT	TRBV4-1	TRBJ2-3	once	NA
CASSLGIDTQYF	TGTGCCAGCAGCTTAGGCATTGATACGCAGTATTTT	TRBV13	TRBJ2-3	NA	NA
CASSWGTGRSGNTIYF	TGTGCCAGCAGCTGGGGGACAGGACGCTCTGGAAACACCATATATTTT	TRBV2	TRBJ1-3	once	TRBD1
CASSRESEGTQYF	TGTGCCAGCAGTCGGGAGTCTGAAGGGACCCAGTACTTC	TRBV6-4	TRBJ2-5	few	NA
CASSFWTGGGPGELFF	TGTGCCAGCAGCTTTTGGACAGGGGGTGGTCCCGGGGAGCTGTTTTTT	TRBV7-9	TRBJ2-2	NA	TRBD1
CASSEGQLRQPQHF	TGTGCCAGTAGTGAGGGACAGCTAAGACAGCCCCAGCATTTT	TRBV19	TRBJ1-5	few	TRBD1
CASSESMNTEAFF	TGCGCCAGCAGTGAGTCCATGAACACTGAAGCTTTCTTT	TRBV10-1	TRBJ1-1	NA	NA
CASATGTALAEQYF	TGTGCCAGTGCAACCGGGACAGCGCTCGCCGAGCAGTACTTC	TRBV19	TRBJ2-7	few	TRBD1
CAWSPGTGGSGYTF	TGTGCCTGGAGTCCCGGGACAGGGGGATCTGGCTACACCTTC	TRBV30	TRBJ1-2	once	TRBD1
CASSFILEWDEQFF	TGTGCCAGCAGCTTCATACTAGAGTGGGATGAGCAGTTCTTC	TRBV7-9	TRBJ2-1	NA	NA
CASSQPEGFTGGLETQYF	TGTGCCAGCAGCCAACCGGAGGGGTTTACAGGGGGCCTAGAGACCCAGTACTTC	TRBV14	TRBJ2-5	NA	TRBD1
CASSPRTSDSSYEQYF	TGTGCCAGCAGCCCACGGACTAGCGATAGCTCCTACGAGCAGTACTTC	TRBV11-2	TRBJ2-7	NA	TRBD2
CASSFGEELFF	TGCGCCAGCAGCTTCGGGGAAGAACTGTTTTTT	TRBV5-1	TRBJ1-4	NA	NA
CASSLTGGWNQPQHF	TGTGCCAGCAGTTTAACAGGGGGCTGGAATCAGCCCCAGCATTTT	TRBV6-2/TRBV6-3	TRBJ1-5	many	TRBD1
CASRRTSEETQYF	TGTGCCAGCAGACGGACTAGCGAGGAGACCCAGTACTTC	TRBV12-3/TRBV12-4	TRBJ2-5	NA	TRBD2
CASSFFEALSGNTIYF	TGTGCCAGCAGCTTTTTTGAGGCCCTCTCTGGAAACACCATATATTTT	TRBV11-2	TRBJ1-3	NA	NA
CASSKGGPSRRGTKYNEQFF	TGTGCCAGCAGCAAAGGCGGGCCCTCCCGTCGGGGAACTAAATACAATGAGCAGTTCTTC	TRBV21-1	TRBJ2-1	once	NA
CASSRTSGRSQYF	TGTGCCAGCAGTCGGACTAGCGGGAGGTCGCAGTATTTT	TRBV28	TRBJ2-3	NA	TRBD2
CASSEVFGNTIYF	TGTGCCAGCAGTGAAGTCTTTGGAAACACCATATATTTT	TRBV6-1	TRBJ1-3	NA	NA
CASSLSPPGGSNQPQHF	TGTGCCAGCAGTTTATCCCCTCCAGGGGGTAGCAATCAGCCCCAGCATTTT	TRBV27	TRBJ1-5	NA	TRBD1
CASSPRGSNEKLFF	TGTGCCAGCAGTCCCAGGGGGTCTAATGAAAAACTGTTTTTT	TRBV6-5	TRBJ1-4	NA	TRBD1
CASSERGGFNQPQHF	TGTGCCAGCAGTGAGCGAGGAGGATTCAATCAGCCCCAGCATTTT	TRBV2	TRBJ1-5	once	NA
CSVVSQRELYEQYF	TGCAGCGTTGTATCCCAGCGGGAGCTCTACGAGCAGTACTTC	TRBV29-1	TRBJ2-7	NA	TRBD2
CASSLTGLNTEAFF	TGTGCCAGCAGCCTCACAGGGCTGAACACTGAAGCTTTCTTT	TRBV7-2	TRBJ1-1	NA	NA
CASRIRGRGNEQFF	TGTGCCAGCAGAATACGCGGGAGGGGCAATGAGCAGTTCTTC	TRBV6-5	TRBJ2-1	once	TRBD2
CASSPPGQGNTGELFF	TGTGCCAGCAGCCCTCCCGGACAGGGGAACACCGGGGAGCTGTTTTTT	TRBV7-8	TRBJ2-2	few	TRBD1